This record concerns one TCR beta chain sequence. Original analysis: Counts of nucleated cells, estimated from reference gene primer amplification, were obtained. TCRdb's copy holds only in-frame clones and misses some; the assay was immunoSEQ multiplex PCR. V, J and clone size were drawn from that table, and D and trimming were deduced from the DNA. The repertoire holds roughly 440,000 clones, with about 91% as singletons. The data are from a study of blood T cell repertoires in COVID-19. Study background: Samples representing acute and convalescent COVID-19 were sourced from the United States, Italy and Spain.

The CDR3 length is 12 residues. V dropped 3 bases and J dropped 4 bases, with 9 bases sitting between them. The germline gives CDR1 GTSNPN, CDR2 SVGIG (reference sequence). Enrolment of Seattle patients took place during active infection, and they were followed longitudinally. The sample taken for sequencing was peripheral blood. V usage is TRBV30 and J usage is TRBJ1-1, with a possible D match to TRBD1 (5 bases). The TCR was taken from a woman aged 45-65 years with COVID-19, enrolled during active disease. The CDR3 DNA reads as TGTGCCTGGAGCGGGGGTGGCACTGAAGCTTTCTTT. This translates into CAWSGGGTEAFF.